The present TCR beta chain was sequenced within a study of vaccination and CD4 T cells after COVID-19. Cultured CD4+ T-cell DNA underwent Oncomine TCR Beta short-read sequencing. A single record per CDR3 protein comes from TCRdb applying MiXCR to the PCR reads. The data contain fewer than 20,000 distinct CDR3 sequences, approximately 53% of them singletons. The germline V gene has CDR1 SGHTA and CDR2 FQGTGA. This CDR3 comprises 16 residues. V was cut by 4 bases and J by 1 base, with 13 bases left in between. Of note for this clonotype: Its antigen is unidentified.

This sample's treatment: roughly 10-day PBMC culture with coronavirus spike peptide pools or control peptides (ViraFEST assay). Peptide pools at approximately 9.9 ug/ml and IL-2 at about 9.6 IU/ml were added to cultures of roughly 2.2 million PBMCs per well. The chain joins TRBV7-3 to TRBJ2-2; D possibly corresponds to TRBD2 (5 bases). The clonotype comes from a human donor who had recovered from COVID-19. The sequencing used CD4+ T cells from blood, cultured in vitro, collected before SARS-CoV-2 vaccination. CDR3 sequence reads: CASSSSSGRNTGELFF. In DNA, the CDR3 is TGTGCCAGCAGCTCGTCAAGCGGACGGAACACCGGGGAGCTGTTTTTT.